This TCR beta chain was found in a study of T cell responses to AZD1222 COVID-19 vaccine. Study conclusions and caveats: Close to half of spike-specific TCRs reportedly recognize unmutated variant regions. Dominant CD4 TCR responses targeted spike regions 160-218 and 743-854. With two AZD1222 doses given, Spike-specific TCR breadth and depth both rose. In a largely white British group with more females than males, clonal diversity was possibly underestimated.

Clones were read by immunoSEQ multiplex PCR, and TCRdb kept only the in-frame ones, dropping some. Seen here are 110,000 to 150,000 clones, around nine tenths observed once, and the top ten hold roughly 3%. To note about this clone: Antigen unknown.

The clonotype originates from an adult in good health. This specimen was peripheral blood, taken on day 0 of AZD1222 vaccination.

The CDR3 DNA reads TGTGCCAGCGATCCAGGGGGCCTAACTGAAGCTTTCTTT. This encodes CASDPGGLTEAFF. The chain links TRBV6-6 to TRBJ1-1, with 8 positions matching TRBD1. CDR1 is MNHNY, CDR2 SVGAGI, per germline (reference sequence). The CDR3 length is 13 residues. J was trimmed by 5 bases and V by 8 bases; bases with no gene match: 7.